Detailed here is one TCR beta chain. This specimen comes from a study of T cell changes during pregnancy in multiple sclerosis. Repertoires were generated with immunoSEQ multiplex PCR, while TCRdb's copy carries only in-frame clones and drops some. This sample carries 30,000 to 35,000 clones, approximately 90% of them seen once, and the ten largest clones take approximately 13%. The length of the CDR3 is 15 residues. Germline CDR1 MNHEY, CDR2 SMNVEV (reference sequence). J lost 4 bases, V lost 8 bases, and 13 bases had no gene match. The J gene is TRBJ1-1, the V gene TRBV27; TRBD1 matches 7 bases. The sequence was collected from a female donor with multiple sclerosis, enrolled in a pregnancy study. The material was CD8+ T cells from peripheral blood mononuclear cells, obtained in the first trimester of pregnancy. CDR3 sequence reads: CASQYRGGAGTEAFF. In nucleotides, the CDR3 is TGTGCCAGCCAATACCGAGGGGGCGCGGGCACTGAAGCTTTCTTT.